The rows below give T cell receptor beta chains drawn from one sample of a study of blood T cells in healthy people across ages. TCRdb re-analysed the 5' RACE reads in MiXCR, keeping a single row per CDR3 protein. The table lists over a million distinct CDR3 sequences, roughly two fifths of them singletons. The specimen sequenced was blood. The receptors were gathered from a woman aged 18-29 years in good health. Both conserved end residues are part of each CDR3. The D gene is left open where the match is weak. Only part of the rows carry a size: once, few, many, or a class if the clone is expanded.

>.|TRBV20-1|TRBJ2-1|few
CSAPRLRIYNDGQFF
TGCAGTGCTCCCAGGTTGAGAATCTACAATGACGGGCAGTTCTTC
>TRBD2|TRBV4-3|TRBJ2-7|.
CASSQDRASGGHSEQYF
TGCGCCAGCAGCCAAGATCGGGCTAGCGGGGGCCACTCGGAGCAGTACTTC
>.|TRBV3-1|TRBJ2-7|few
CASIPKSRLARCEQYF
TGTGCCAGCATCCCGAAGTCCCGCCTAGCTAGGTGCGAGCAGTACTTC
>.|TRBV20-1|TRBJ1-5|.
CSASEGTNNQPQHF
TGCAGTGCTAGCGAGGGGACCAACAATCAGCCCCAGCATTTT
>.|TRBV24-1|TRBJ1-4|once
CATCDPRDEKLFF
TGTGCCACCTGTGACCCCCGGGATGAAAAACTGTTTTTT
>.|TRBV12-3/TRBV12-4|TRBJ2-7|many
CASSPQGSEQYF
TGTGCCAGCAGCCCTCAGGGCTCCGAGCAGTACTTC
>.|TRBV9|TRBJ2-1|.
CASSVVGDLRDEQFF
TGTGCCAGCAGCGTAGTGGGGGACCTCCGGGACGAGCAGTTCTTC
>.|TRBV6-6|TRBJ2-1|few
CASNKYYLDEQFF
TGTGCCAGCAACAAATACTACCTGGATGAGCAGTTCTTC
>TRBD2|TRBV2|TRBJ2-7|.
CASIQTSGYEQYF
TGTGCCAGCATACAGACTAGCGGTTATGAGCAGTACTTC
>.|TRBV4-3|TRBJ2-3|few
CASSQEGTGEVPDTQYF
TGCGCCAGCAGCCAAGAAGGGACCGGGGAGGTACCAGATACGCAGTATTTT
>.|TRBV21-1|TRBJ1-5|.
CASSKGDRMFDQPQHF
TGTGCCAGCAGCAAAGGGGACAGGATGTTCGATCAGCCCCAGCATTTT
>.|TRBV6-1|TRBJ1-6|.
CASSERLNSPLHF
TGTGCCAGCAGTGAAAGGCTTAATTCACCCCTCCACTTT
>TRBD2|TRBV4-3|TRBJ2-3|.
CASSRGLAGIDTQYF
TGCGCCAGCAGCCGCGGACTAGCGGGAATAGATACGCAGTATTTT
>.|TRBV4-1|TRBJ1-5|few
CASSRVPQGPQHF
TGCGCCAGCAGCCGAGTCCCACAGGGTCCCCAGCATTTT
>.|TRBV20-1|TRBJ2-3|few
CSAPADTQYF
TGCAGTGCTCCAGCAGATACGCAGTATTTT
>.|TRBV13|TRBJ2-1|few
CASSLARESEQFF
TGTGCCAGCAGCTTAGCCCGGGAGAGTGAGCAGTTCTTC
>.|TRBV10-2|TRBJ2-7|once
CASSDTGRLNPYEQYF
TGCGCCAGCAGTGACACAGGGCGATTAAACCCCTACGAGCAGTACTTC
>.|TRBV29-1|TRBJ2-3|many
CSVGVASDTQYF
TGCAGCGTTGGGGTTGCCTCAGATACGCAGTATTTT
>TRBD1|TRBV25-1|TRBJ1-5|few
CASSETGIGQPQHF
TGTGCCAGCAGTGAGACAGGGATAGGACAGCCCCAGCATTTT
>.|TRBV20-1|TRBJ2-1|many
CSARRGHPYNEQFF
TGCAGTGCTAGACGGGGGCACCCCTACAATGAGCAGTTCTTC
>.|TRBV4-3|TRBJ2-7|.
CASSQDPPAGLGEQYF
TGCGCCAGCAGCCAAGATCCTCCCGCAGGGTTAGGTGAGCAGTACTTC
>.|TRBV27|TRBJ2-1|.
CASSLWRKSSYNEQFF
TGTGCCAGCAGTTTATGGCGGAAAAGCTCCTACAATGAGCAGTTCTTC
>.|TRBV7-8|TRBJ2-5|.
CASSSPHRVSETQYF
TGTGCCAGCAGCTCTCCTCATAGGGTTTCAGAGACCCAGTACTTC
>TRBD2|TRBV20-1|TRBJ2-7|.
CSARLAGDYEQYF
TGCAGTGCTCGACTAGCGGGAGACTACGAGCAGTACTTC